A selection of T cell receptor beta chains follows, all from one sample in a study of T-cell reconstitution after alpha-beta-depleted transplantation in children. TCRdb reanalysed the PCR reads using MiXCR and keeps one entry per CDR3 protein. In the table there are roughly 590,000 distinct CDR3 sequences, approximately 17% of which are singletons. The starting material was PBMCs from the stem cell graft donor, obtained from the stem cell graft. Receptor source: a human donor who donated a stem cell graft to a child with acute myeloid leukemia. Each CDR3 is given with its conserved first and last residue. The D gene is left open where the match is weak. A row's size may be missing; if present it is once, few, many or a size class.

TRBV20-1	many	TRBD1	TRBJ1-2	TGCAGTGCTGAGGGGTTGGGACAGAACTATGGCTACACCTTC	CSAEGLGQNYGYTF
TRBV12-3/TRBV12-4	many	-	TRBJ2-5	TGTGCCAGCAGCGAAGGGGCTCAAGAGACCCAGTACTTC	CASSEGAQETQYF
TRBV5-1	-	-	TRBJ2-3	TGCGCCAGCAGCTTGATTGACCACACAGATACGCAGTATTTT	CASSLIDHTDTQYF
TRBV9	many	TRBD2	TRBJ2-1	TGTGCCAGCAGCGTAGGGAGAGGAGCGGGGGGGAAGTTCAATGAGCAGTTCTTC	CASSVGRGAGGKFNEQFF
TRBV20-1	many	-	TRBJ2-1	TGCAGTGCTACTGTCCTCCCCTACAATGAGCAGTTCTTC	CSATVLPYNEQFF
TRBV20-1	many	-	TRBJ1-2	TGCAGTGCTAGAGATCCGAAAAAACTGGGGACCTTC	CSARDPKKLGTF
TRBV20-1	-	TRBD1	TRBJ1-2	TGCAGTGCCGGCGGGACAGGGTACATTGGGTCCAATGGCTACACCTTC	CSAGGTGYIGSNGYTF
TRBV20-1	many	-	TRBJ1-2	TGCAAAATCAGCAGGCGAGATGGCTACACCTTC	CKISRRDGYTF
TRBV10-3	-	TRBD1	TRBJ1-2	TGTGCCATCAGCTCGGACAGGGAGGAAGGCTACACCTTC	CAISSDREEGYTF
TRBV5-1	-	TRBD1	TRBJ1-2	TGCGCCAGCAGCTTGGGACAGGGTGAGAACTATGGCTACACCTTC	CASSLGQGENYGYTF
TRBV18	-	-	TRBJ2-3	TGTGCCAGCTCACCAGTTGCGAGTAAGGGCACAGATACGCAGTATTTT	CASSPVASKGTDTQYF
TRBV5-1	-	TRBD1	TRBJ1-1	TGCGCCAGCGCGCGGGGACAGGGGGTCCGGGTGAACACTGAAGCTTTCTTT	CASARGQGVRVNTEAFF
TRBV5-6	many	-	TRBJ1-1	TGTGCCAGCAGTCCTACACCGAACACTGAAGCTTTCTTT	CASSPTPNTEAFF
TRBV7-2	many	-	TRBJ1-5	TGTGCCAGCAGCCATAGATATCAGCCCCAGCATTTT	CASSHRYQPQHF
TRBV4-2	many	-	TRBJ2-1	TGTGCCAGCAGCCAAGATTTTGGCGCCCAAGGGGAGCAGTTCTTC	CASSQDFGAQGEQFF
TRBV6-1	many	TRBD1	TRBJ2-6	TGTGCCAGCAGTGCCCGGACAGGAGACTCTGGGGCCAACGTCCTGACTTTC	CASSARTGDSGANVLTF
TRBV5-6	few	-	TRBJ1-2	TGTGCCAGCAGCTTTGAAAGGGACTATGGCTACACCTTC	CASSFERDYGYTF
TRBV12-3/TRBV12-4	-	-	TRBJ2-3	TGTGCCAGCAGTCGCCTGGAGGGGGCAGATACGCAGTATTTT	CASSRLEGADTQYF
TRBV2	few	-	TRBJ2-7	TGTGCCAGCAGTGTTGCCAGGGTAAGGACCGAGCAGTACTTC	CASSVARVRTEQYF
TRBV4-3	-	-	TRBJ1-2	TGCGCCAGCAGCCAGGTTGGCAGTACTAACTATGGCTACACCTTC	CASSQVGSTNYGYTF
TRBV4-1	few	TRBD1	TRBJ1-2	TGCGCCAGCAGCCAGACAGGGGATGGCTACACCTTC	CASSQTGDGYTF
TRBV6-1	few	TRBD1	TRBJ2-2	TGTGCCAGCAGGGACAGGGCCGTGAACACCGGGGAGCTGTTTTTT	CASRDRAVNTGELFF
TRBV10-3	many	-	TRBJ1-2	TGTGCCATCAGTGGTCCGGTGGGTGGCTACACCTTC	CAISGPVGGYTF
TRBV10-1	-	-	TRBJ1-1	TGCGCCAGCAGTGTGCTGACGGAAGCTGGTGAAGCTTTCTTT	CASSVLTEAGEAFF
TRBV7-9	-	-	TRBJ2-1	TGTGCCAGCAGCTCAAGACGGACAAGGGAGGATGAGCAGTTCTTC	CASSSRRTREDEQFF
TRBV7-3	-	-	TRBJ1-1	TGTGCCAGCAGCTTGGGGTTCAGCACTGAAGCTTTCTTT	CASSLGFSTEAFF
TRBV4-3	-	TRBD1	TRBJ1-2	TGCGCCAGCAGCCAAGTCCGGACAGGGACCTATGGCTACACCTTC	CASSQVRTGTYGYTF
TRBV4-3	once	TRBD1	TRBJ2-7	TGCGCCAGCAGCCCGGTCACAGACAGGGCCGAGCAGTACTTC	CASSPVTDRAEQYF
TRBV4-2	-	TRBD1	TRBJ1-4	TGTGCCAGCAGCCCTTTGTGGAGGGGGACAGGGCACGAAAAACTGTTTTTT	CASSPLWRGTGHEKLFF
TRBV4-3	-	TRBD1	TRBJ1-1	TGCGCCAGCAGCCAAGACGGACAGGGGTTCACTGAAGCTTTCTTT	CASSQDGQGFTEAFF
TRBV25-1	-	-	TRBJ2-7	TGTGCCAGCAGTGACACCAAACCCTACGAGCAGTACTTC	CASSDTKPYEQYF
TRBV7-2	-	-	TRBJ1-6	TGTGCCAGCAGGGAGTTCCGACCGCTAGATAATTCACCCCTCCACTTT	CASREFRPLDNSPLHF
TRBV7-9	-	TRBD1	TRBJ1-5	TGTGCCAGCAGCTTGGAGGACAGGACCCAGCATTTT	CASSLEDRTQHF
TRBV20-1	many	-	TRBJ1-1	TGCAGTGCTAGATCAGGGGCGTATGGGAACACTGAAGCTTTCTTT	CSARSGAYGNTEAFF
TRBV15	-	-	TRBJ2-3	TGTGCCACCAGCAGAGATCTGGGCAGGGGTACAGATACGCAGTATTTT	CATSRDLGRGTDTQYF
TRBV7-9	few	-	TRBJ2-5	TGTGCCAGCAGCTTACAGGCGGGATACCAAGAGACCCAGTACTTC	CASSLQAGYQETQYF
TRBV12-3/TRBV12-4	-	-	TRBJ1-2	TGTGCCAGCGGCCCTTCGGGATCAGGGGCGGGCTACACCTTC	CASGPSGSGAGYTF